Reported below is one TCR beta chain. This entry is derived from a study of blood T cell repertoires in COVID-19. The CDR3 extends over 15 amino acids. CDR1 and CDR2 (germline): MNHEY, SMNVEV (reference sequence). Germline trimming cut 11 bases from V and 6 bases from J; bases unmatched to any gene: 14. Only in-frame clones appear in the TCRdb table, and some are missing; sequencing was by immunoSEQ multiplex PCR. The sample records 370,000 or so clones, 70% to 90% being singletons. The sequence came from a man aged 25-40 years who had recovered from COVID-19. The sequencing input was PBMCs or T cells enriched from blood (not recorded which). This chain connects TRBV27 to TRBJ1-5, with 9 bases matching TRBD1. The CDR3 DNA sequence: TGTGCCGGCGGGAGATTACAGGGGGCTTTTCAGCCCCAGCATTTT. Its protein product is CAGGRLQGAFQPQHF.